Included here is one TCR beta chain sequence, with context. The antigen remains unidentified. The source of the sample is a study of shared clonotypes between healthy human individuals. At the level of the study: Donors were a couple of women and a few men aged 18 to 49.

Assay: immunoSEQ multiplex PCR; the TCRdb copy retains only in-frame clones and omits some. The table records about 2.1 million clones, about 92% of them present only once. Overall study findings and caveats: Shared across a few donors were roughly 5.3% of the naive CD4 clonotypes. In having few donors, the study represented limited genetic and exposure-history diversity. As a rule, naive subsets had a larger estimated richness than memory subsets.

Naive CD8 cells lacked CD45RO, underwent positive selection for CCR7 and left out terminally differentiated effector memory CD45RA+ cells. This CDR3 contains 14 residues. The V gene's germline CDR1 is MDHEN and CDR2 SYDVKM. Germline trimming cut 5 bases from V and 7 bases from J; bases unmatched to any gene: 4. This receptor was obtained from a man in his late teens or twenties in good health. Some clones in this sample may be carry-over from other donors' samples. The sequenced material came from naive CD8+ T cells from PBMCs. The chain joins TRBV28 to TRBJ2-5; 13 bases line up with TRBD2. CDR3 nucleotide sequence: TGTGCCAGCAGTGGACTAGCGGGAGAGGTGACCCAGTACTTC. Translating gives CASSGLAGEVTQYF.